This T cell receptor beta chain was sequenced for a study of CD8+CD57+ T cells in acquired aplastic anemia. CD8+CD57+ cell expansion, shown by flow cytometry, had occurred in the patients selected for sequencing. At least ten counts were recorded for this clonotype. CDR3 and TCR beta VDJ profiling relied on a genomic DNA template. One entry per CDR3 protein results from TCRdb running MiXCR on the reads. The sample holds fewer than 200,000 distinct CDR3 sequences, roughly 50% seen once. The TCR sequence derives from a human donor with aplastic anemia. The material sequenced was sorted CD4+, CD8+, or CD8+CD57+ T cells (not recorded which) from PBMCs.

CDR3 sequence (DNA): TGTGCCAGCAGCGTGGGACAGTTCACCGGGGAGCTGTTTTTT. Residues: CASSVGQFTGELFF. The chain uses TRBV9 and TRBJ2-2; 7 bases match TRBD1. CDR3 size: 14 residues. Unmatched junction bases numbered 2, after V lost 2 bases and J lost 4 bases. Germline-derived CDR1 and CDR2 are SGDLS and YYNGEE.